The T cell receptor (beta chain) under discussion was sequenced for a study of Ad26.COV2.S vaccination and SARS-CoV-2 variants. Study at large: Ad26.COV2.S was injected intramuscularly once or twice, 56 days apart. Findings and caveats of the study: Recipients given vaccine exceeded placebo recipients in spike-specific TCR breadth.

The treatment here: around 19 received Ad26.COV2.S at low or high dose, single or two shots; roughly five received placebo; per-sample allocation not given. Samples were taken on day 63 after the first vaccine or placebo injection. Its platform was an Ad26 vector, and its expressed antigen was Wuhan-strain SARS-CoV-2 spike. As concerns this clone: Its antigen is not known.

The method was immunoSEQ multiplex PCR; TCRdb's version includes in-frame clones alone and lacks a portion of them. The sample shows hundreds of thousands of clones, about nine tenths of them seen only once. The CDR3 is 13 residues long. CDR1 and CDR2 (germline): SNHLY, FYNNEI. Trimming cost V 5 bases and J 0 bases, with 7 bases left between them. The chain joins TRBV2 to TRBJ1-1; no reliable D call. This TCR came from a person between 18 and 60 years old who received the Ad26.COV2.S COVID-19 vaccine or a placebo. The sequencing used peripheral blood, collected in a trial of Ad26.COV2.S vaccine versus placebo. The CDR3 sequence: CASSWTVNTEAFF. In DNA, the CDR3 is TGTGCCAGCAGTTGGACGGTGAACACTGAAGCTTTCTTT.